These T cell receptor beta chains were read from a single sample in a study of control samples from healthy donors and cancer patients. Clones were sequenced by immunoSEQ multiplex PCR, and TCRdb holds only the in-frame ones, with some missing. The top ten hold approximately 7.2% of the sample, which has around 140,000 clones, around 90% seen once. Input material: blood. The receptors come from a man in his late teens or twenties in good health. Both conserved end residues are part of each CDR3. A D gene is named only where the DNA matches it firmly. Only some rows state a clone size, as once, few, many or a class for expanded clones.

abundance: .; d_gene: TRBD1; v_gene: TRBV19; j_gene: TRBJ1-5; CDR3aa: CASSPSRGNQPQHF; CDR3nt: TGTGCCAGTAGTCCTTCCAGGGGGAATCAGCCCCAGCATTTT
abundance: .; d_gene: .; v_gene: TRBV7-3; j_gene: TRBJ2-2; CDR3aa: CASSERVAGELFF; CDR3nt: TGTGCCAGCAGCGAGAGGGTTGCCGGGGAGCTGTTTTTT
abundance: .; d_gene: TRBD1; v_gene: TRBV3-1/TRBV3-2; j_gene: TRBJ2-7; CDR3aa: CASSHGRGWYEQYF; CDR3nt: TGTGCCAGCAGCCACGGCAGGGGGTGGTACGAGCAGTACTTC
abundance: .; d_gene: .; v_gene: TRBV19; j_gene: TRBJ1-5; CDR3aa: CASSVAGISTQPQHF; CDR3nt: TGTGCCAGTAGTGTAGCCGGGATCTCCACTCAGCCCCAGCATTTT
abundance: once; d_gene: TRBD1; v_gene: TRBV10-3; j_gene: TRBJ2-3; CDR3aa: CANRQGTSTDTQYF; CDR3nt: TGTGCCAACCGACAGGGGACTAGCACAGATACGCAGTATTTT
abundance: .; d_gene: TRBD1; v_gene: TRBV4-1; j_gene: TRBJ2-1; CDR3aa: CASSHTGTGVNEQFF; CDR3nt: TGCGCCAGCAGCCACACCGGGACAGGGGTCAATGAGCAGTTCTTC
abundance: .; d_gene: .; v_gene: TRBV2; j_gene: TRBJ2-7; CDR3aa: CASLLQEIYEQYF; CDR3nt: TGTGCCAGCCTACTACAGGAAATCTACGAGCAGTACTTC
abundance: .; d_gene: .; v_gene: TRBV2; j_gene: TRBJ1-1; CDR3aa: CASITVNRVTEAFF; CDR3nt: TGTGCCAGCATTACCGTCAACAGGGTCACTGAAGCTTTCTTT
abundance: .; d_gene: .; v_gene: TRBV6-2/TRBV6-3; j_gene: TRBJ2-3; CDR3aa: CASSSGGADTQYF; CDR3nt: TGTGCCAGCAGTTCAGGAGGGGCAGATACGCAGTATTTT
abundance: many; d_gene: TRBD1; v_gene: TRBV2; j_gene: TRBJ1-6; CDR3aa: CASSKDRVYNSPLHF; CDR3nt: TGTGCCAGCAGTAAGGACAGGGTGTATAATTCACCCCTCCACTTT
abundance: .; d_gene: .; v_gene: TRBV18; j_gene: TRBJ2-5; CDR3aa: CASSPRQSEETQYF; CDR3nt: TGTGCCAGCTCACCGAGACAGTCGGAGGAGACCCAGTACTTC
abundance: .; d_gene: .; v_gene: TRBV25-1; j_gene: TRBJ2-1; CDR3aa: CASSAYNEQFF; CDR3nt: TGTGCCAGCAGTGCCTACAATGAGCAGTTCTTC
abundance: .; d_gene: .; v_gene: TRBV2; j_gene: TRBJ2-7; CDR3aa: CASITRSYEQYF; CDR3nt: TGTGCCAGCATCACAAGGTCCTACGAGCAGTACTTC
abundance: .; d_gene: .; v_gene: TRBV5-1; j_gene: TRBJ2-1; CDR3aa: CASSGGYNNEQFF; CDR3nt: TGCGCCAGCAGCGGGGGGTACAACAATGAGCAGTTCTTC
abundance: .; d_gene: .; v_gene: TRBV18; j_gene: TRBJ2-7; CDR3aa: CASSSQDGSYEQYF; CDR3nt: TGTGCCAGCTCCTCACAAGACGGTTCCTACGAGCAGTACTTC
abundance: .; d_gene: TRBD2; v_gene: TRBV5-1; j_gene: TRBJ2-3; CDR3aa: CASSVGLETDTQYF; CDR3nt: TGCGCCAGCAGCGTAGGACTAGAGACAGATACGCAGTATTTT
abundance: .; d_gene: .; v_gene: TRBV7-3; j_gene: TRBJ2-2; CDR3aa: CASSLHGGILTGELFF; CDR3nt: TGTGCCAGCAGCTTACACGGAGGGATCCTCACCGGGGAGCTGTTTTTT
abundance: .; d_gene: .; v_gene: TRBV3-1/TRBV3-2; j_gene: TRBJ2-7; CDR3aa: CASSRAGTYYEQYF; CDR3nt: TGTGCCAGCAGCCGGGCCGGGACATACTACGAGCAGTACTTC